What follows describes a single T cell receptor beta chain. The antigen is undetermined. Method: immunoSEQ multiplex PCR; TCRdb's copy keeps in-frame clones and lacks some. The sample records roughly 150,000 clones, more than 70% being singletons. Germline CDR1 is MNHNY and CDR2 is SVGAGI (reference sequence). The V gene end was trimmed by 6 bases and the J gene end by 3 bases; junction bases not matched to a gene: 4. This CDR3 has 14 amino acids. These data are taken from a study of cytomegalovirus exposure and HLA in healthy donors. General observations from the study: The listing of 150 or so TCR beta chains classed them as cytomegalovirus-associated. While the bulk of TCR sequences proved rare, some public TCRs turned up in many donors. Published work reported that the classifier diagnosed cytomegalovirus status with high specificity and sensitivity. One later analysis, an examination of the roughly 130 validation repertoires, found that first-cohort TCR clusters tended to co-occur in them.

The material sequenced was PBMCs. This rearrangement joins TRBV6-6 to TRBJ1-4; 7 bases are a match to TRBD1. The TCR sequence derives from a man younger than 45 in good health and CMV-seropositive. The CDR3 sequence is CASRPGTANEKLFF. CDR3 DNA: TGTGCCAGCAGACCCGGGACAGCTAATGAAAAACTGTTTTTT.